The 21 T cell receptor beta chains listed next were all sequenced from one sample in a study of PD-1 blockade in classical Hodgkin lymphoma. TCRdb's table, derived via immunoSEQ multiplex PCR, lists solely in-frame clones and lacks some. In the table there are tens of thousands of clones, approximately 80% of which are singletons. Stated time point: cycle 4 day 1 (C4D1), after 6 weeks of nivolumab. There was relapse after autologous stem cell transplantation in every patient, and there was variation in brentuximab vedotin exposure. The sample was peripheral blood mononuclear cells (PBMCs), taken before the fourth cycle of nivolumab. These receptors all stem from a human donor with classical Hodgkin lymphoma.

The chain carries TRBV19 and TRBJ1-2; no clear D gene. From germline, CDR1 is LNHDA and CDR2 SQIVND (reference sequence). The CDR3 has 15 residues. V lost 6 bases and J 0 bases, leaving 14 bases between the germline ends. As DNA, the CDR3 is TGTGCCAGTAGGGTGTCACCAATAACTAACTATGGCTACACCTTC. The encoded protein is CASRVSPITNYGYTF. The complete variable domain, with remaining parts taken from reference TRBV19 and TRBJ1-2, reads DGGITQSPKYLFRKEGQNVTLSCEQNLNHDAMYWYRQDPGQGLRLIYYSQIVNDFQKGDIAEGYSVSREKKESFPLTVTSAQKNPTAFYLCASRVSPITNYGYTFGSGTRLTVV.

V and J are TRBV27 and TRBJ1-2; perhaps TRBD1 as D (5 bases). Germline V gene lookup returns CDR1 MNHEY and CDR2 SMNVEV (reference sequence). CDR3 length equals 15 residues. V shed 5 bases and J shed 4 bases, with 17 bases lying between them. The CDR3, as DNA: TGTGCCAGCAGTGGAGCGACTGGGAGGGGCTATGGCTACACCTTC. Translating gives CASSGATGRGYGYTF.

The chain employs TRBV20-1 and TRBJ2-3; D gene uncertain. V shed 4 bases and J shed 5 bases, with 7 bases lying between them. The CDR3 extends over 11 amino acids. Germline V gene sequence: CDR1 DFQATT, CDR2 SNEGSKA (reference sequence). The CDR3 sequence is CSAIREDTQYF. In nucleotides, the CDR3 is TGCAGTGCTATTCGAGAAGATACGCAGTATTTT.

The chain uses TRBV27 and TRBJ2-4; TRBD1 aligns across 10 bases. The germline gives CDR1 MNHEY, CDR2 SMNVEV (reference sequence). The junction had 13 bases not matched to a gene; V was cut back by 5 bases and J by 12 bases. The CDR3 is 15 residues long. The CDR3: CASSEPGQGLRGQYF. The CDR3 DNA follows: TGTGCCAGCAGTGAACCGGGACAGGGGCTCCGCGGTCAGTACTTC.

V and J are TRBV7-9 and TRBJ1-3; D is ambiguous. Germline assignment: CDR1 SEHNR and CDR2 FQNEAQ (reference sequence). The CDR3 is 16 amino acids. V lost 3 bases and J 3 bases, leaving 15 bases between the germline ends. This CDR3 reads CASSFLVRGDGNTIYF. The CDR3 DNA reads as TGTGCCAGCAGCTTTTTGGTTCGAGGTGATGGAAACACCATATATTTT.

The chain couples TRBV5-6 to TRBJ2-1; D unclear. V lost 1 base and J 8 bases, leaving 16 bases between the germline ends. CDR1 is SGHDT, CDR2 YYEEEE, per germline. The CDR3 spans 15 residues. CDR3: CASSLWAALWDEQFF. CDR3 DNA sequence: TGTGCCAGCAGCTTGTGGGCGGCCCTTTGGGATGAGCAGTTCTTC.

The V gene is TRBV28, the J gene TRBJ1-1; no clear D. Germline V gene lookup returns CDR1 MDHEN and CDR2 SYDVKM. There are 17 residues in the CDR3. Trimming took 3 bases from V and 0 from J, leaving 17 bases between them. In DNA form, the CDR3 reads TGTGCCAGCAGTTTCGGCTTAAGGGTAACCGTGAACACTGAAGCTTTCTTT. Amino acids: CASSFGLRVTVNTEAFF.

This clone showed up just once. V usage is TRBV4-2 and J usage is TRBJ1-2; D is undetermined. V dropped 0 bases and J dropped 4 bases, with 15 bases sitting between them. The CDR3 has 16 residues. Germline CDR1 reads LGHNA; CDR2 reads YNFKEQ. The CDR3 DNA follows: TGTGCCAGCAGCCAAGATCCCCAGCCAGCTTCCTATGGCTACACCTTC. Residues: CASSQDPQPASYGYTF.

The chain recombines TRBV10-3 with TRBJ2-3; 8 nucleotides line up with TRBD2. The CDR3 is made up of 13 amino acids. With 6 bases clipped from V and 2 bases from J, the junction kept 1 base outside the gene matches. Germline V gives CDR1 ENHRY, CDR2 SYGVKD. In DNA, the CDR3 is TGTGCCATCAGACTAGCGGACACAGATACGCAGTATTTT. Its translation is CAIRLADTDTQYF.

This clone was found a few times. V is TRBV14 and J is TRBJ2-6, with no clear D. V dropped 0 bases and J dropped 4 bases, with 10 bases sitting between them. This CDR3 spans 16 amino acids. Germline V CDR1 and CDR2: SGHDN, FVKESK. This CDR3 reads CASSQDPGNGANVLTF. In DNA form, the CDR3 reads TGTGCCAGCAGCCAAGACCCGGGTAACGGGGCCAACGTCCTGACTTTC. Variable domain in full (rest from reference TRBV14 and TRBJ2-6): EAGVTQFPSHSVIEKGQTVTLRCDPISGHDNLYWYRRVMGKEIKFLLHFVKESKQDESGMPNNRFLAERTGGTYSTLKVQPAELEDSGVYFCASSQDPGNGANVLTFGAGSRLTVL.

CDR3 in DNA: TGCAGCGTTGAATGGAACACTGGCCGGGACAGGACCTTC. Amino acid sequence: CSVEWNTGRDRTF. This chain connects TRBV29-1 to TRBJ1-2, with TRBD1 matching over 8 bases. Germline CDR1 reads SQVTM; CDR2 reads ANQGSEA. The CDR3 is 13 amino acids. J gave up 14 bases and V 2 bases, and 13 bases lay outside the gene matches.

This clone was observed once. The CDR3 sequence: CASRRTGEGGNQPQHF. The CDR3 region has the DNA TGTGCCAGCAGACGGACAGGGGAAGGGGGCAATCAGCCCCAGCATTTT. V is TRBV6-6 and J is TRBJ1-5; 9 bases line up with TRBD1. Germline V gene data show CDR1 as MNHNY and CDR2 as SVGAGI (reference sequence). V trimming: 6 bases; J trimming: 2 bases; junction bases outside the gene matches: 8. The CDR3 is made up of 16 amino acids.

This clone was observed once. This chain connects TRBV11-1 to TRBJ2-3, with D possibly TRBD2 on 6 matching bases. Germline CDR1 reads SGHAT; CDR2 reads FQDESV (reference sequence). With 1 base removed from V and 6 bases from J, the gap between germline ends came to 11 bases. The CDR3 length is 14 residues. CDR3 sequence: CASSLGSSADTQYF. DNA for the CDR3: TGTGCCAGCAGCTTAGGTTCTAGCGCGGATACGCAGTATTTT. The whole variable domain, remainder taken from reference TRBV11-1 and TRBJ2-3, is EAEVAQSPRYKITEKSQAVAFWCDPISGHATLYWYRQILGQGPELLVQFQDESVVDDSQLPKDRFSAERLKGVDSTLKIQPAELGDSAMYLCASSLGSSADTQYFGPGTRLTVL.

The V and J genes are TRBV7-2 and TRBJ2-5; D perhaps matches TRBD1 (6 bases). The V end lost 1 base, the J end lost 0 bases, and 9 bases lay between the germline ends. The CDR3 totals 15 residues. The germline gives CDR1 SGHTA, CDR2 FQGNSA. The CDR3 here is CASSLGGGYQETQYF. The CDR3 region has the DNA TGTGCCAGCAGCTTAGGAGGGGGATACCAAGAGACCCAGTACTTC.

This rearrangement joins TRBV19 to TRBJ2-1; D might be TRBD1 (5 bases). Germline CDR1 is LNHDA and CDR2 is SQIVND (reference sequence). The germline V and J ends were trimmed by 7 bases and 2 bases, with 15 bases remaining between them. The CDR3 is 15 residues long. CDR3 in DNA: TGTGCCAGTATCTCAGGGTCCCTCACCTACAATGAGCAGTTCTTC. Its translation is CASISGSLTYNEQFF.

V usage is TRBV7-3 and J usage is TRBJ1-1; maybe TRBD1 (6 bases). Germline V gene data show CDR1 as SGHTA and CDR2 as FQGTGA. V lost 2 bases to trimming and J lost 0 bases, with 10 bases between them. This CDR3 is built from 15 residues. The CDR3 here is CASSLLGGMNTEAFF. The CDR3 nucleotides are TGTGCCAGCAGCTTATTAGGGGGGATGAACACTGAAGCTTTCTTT.

This sequence joins TRBV27 and TRBJ2-3; no clear D gene. The V and J ends lost 2 bases and 4 bases respectively, with 4 bases between them. CDR1 and CDR2 (germline): MNHEY, SMNVEV (reference sequence). The CDR3 sequence is 12 residues long. The CDR3 coding sequence is TGTGCCAGCAGTTTACGGCCAGATACGCAGTATTTT. It yields the protein CASSLRPDTQYF.

The chain combines TRBV14 with TRBJ2-2; maybe TRBD1 (6 bases). The CDR3 contains 16 residues. Germline V gives CDR1 SGHDN, CDR2 FVKESK. V was trimmed by 5 bases and J by 4 bases, leaving 17 bases between them. The CDR3: CASSERRQVPTGELFF. The CDR3 DNA reads as TGTGCCAGCAGCGAGCGCCGACAGGTGCCCACCGGGGAGCTGTTTTTT.

The V call is TRBV4-1, the J call TRBJ2-5, with no clear D. V dropped 0 bases and J dropped 6 bases, with 8 bases sitting between them. CDR1 MGHRA and CDR2 YSYEKL come from the germline V gene. The CDR3 has 13 residues. The CDR3 region has the DNA TGCGCCAGCAGCCAAGACAGAATACAGACCCAGTACTTC. Translating it yields CASSQDRIQTQYF.

CDR3: CASSVTGGLGNEQFF. Here the CDR3 DNA reads TGTGCCAGCAGCGTGACAGGGGGCTTAGGGAATGAGCAGTTCTTC. The chain employs TRBV9 and TRBJ2-1, with 10 bases aligning to TRBD1. This CDR3 is built from 15 residues. Germline CDR1 SGDLS, CDR2 YYNGEE. V lost 2 bases, J lost 7 bases, and 6 bases stayed unmatched.

This chain connects TRBV4-2 to TRBJ2-1; no reliable D call. The CDR3 contains 15 residues. Trimming removed 0 bases at V and 7 bases at J, with 13 bases between. The germline V gene has CDR1 LGHNA and CDR2 YNFKEQ. As DNA, the CDR3 is TGTGCCAGCAGCCAAGATCCCGCACGGGTGAATGAGCAGTTCTTC. Translation: CASSQDPARVNEQFF.